This TCR beta chain was profiled in a study of OX40 agonist ivuxolimab in advanced cancers. Whole-study context: An anti-OX40 (CD134) antibody with agonistic activity, ivuxolimab, was administered to patients.

V was pared by 3 bases and J by 0 bases, with 9 bases between. Germline V gene data show CDR1 as SGDLS and CDR2 as YYNGEE. This CDR3 has 15 residues. A note on this clone: The antigen is not known.

Study results and caveats: Relative to CD4+ cells, CD8+ T cells on average had more expanded clones. Expansion of clones was among the lowest in partial responders at 0.1-3.0 mg/kg.

The data were produced by immunoSEQ multiplex PCR, yet TCRdb's version contains in-frame clones alone and is incomplete. The profile shows tens of thousands of clones, about nine tenths of them singletons. The TCR originated in an adult with an advanced solid tumor such as melanoma, head and neck, liver or kidney cancer. This rearrangement joins TRBV9 to TRBJ2-2, with D unclear. The input for sequencing was CD4+ or CD8+ T cells sorted from blood, taken in a trial of the OX40 agonist ivuxolimab. Written as DNA, the CDR3 is TGTGCCAGCAGCGAGGGAACAACGAACACCGGGGAGCTGTTTTTT. Amino acids: CASSEGTTNTGELFF.